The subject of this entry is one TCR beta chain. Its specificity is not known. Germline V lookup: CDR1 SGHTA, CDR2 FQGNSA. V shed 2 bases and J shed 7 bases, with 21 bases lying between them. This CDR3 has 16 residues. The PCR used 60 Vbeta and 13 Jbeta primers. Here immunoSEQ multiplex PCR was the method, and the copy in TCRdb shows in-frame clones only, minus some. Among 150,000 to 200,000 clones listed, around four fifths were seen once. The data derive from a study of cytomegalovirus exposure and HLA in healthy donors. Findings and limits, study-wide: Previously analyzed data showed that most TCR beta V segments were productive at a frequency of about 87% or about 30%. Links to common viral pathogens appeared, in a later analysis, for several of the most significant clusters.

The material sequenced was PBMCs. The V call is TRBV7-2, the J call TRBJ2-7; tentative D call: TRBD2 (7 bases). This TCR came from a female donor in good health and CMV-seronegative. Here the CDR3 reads CASSLWGGGLTFEQYF. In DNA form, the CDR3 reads TGTGCCAGCAGCTTATGGGGAGGGGGGCTGACTTTTGAGCAGTACTTC.